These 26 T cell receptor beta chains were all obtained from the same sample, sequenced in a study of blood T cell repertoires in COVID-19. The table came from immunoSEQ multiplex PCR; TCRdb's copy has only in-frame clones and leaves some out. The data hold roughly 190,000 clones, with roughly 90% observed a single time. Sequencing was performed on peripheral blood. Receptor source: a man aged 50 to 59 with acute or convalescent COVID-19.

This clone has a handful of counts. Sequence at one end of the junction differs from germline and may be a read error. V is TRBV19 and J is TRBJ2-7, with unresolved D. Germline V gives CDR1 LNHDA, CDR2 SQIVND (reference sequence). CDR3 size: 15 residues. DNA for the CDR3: TGTGCCAGTAGTTACGACACACCTTTCTCCTCCGAGCAGTACTTC. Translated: CASSYDTPFSSEQYF.

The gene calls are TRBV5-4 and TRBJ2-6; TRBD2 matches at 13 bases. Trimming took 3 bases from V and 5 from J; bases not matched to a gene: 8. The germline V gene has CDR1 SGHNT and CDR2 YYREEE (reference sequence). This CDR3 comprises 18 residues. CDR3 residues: CASSSSLAGGPWANVLTF. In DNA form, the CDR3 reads TGTGCCAGCAGCTCCTCACTAGCGGGGGGGCCGTGGGCCAACGTCCTGACTTTC.

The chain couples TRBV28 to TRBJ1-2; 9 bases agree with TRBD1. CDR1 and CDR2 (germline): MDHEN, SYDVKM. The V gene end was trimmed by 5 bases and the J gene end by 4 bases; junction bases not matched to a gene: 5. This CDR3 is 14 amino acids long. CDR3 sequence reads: CASSRLGQGYGYTF. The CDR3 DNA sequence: TGTGCCAGCAGTCGGCTGGGACAGGGCTATGGCTACACCTTC.

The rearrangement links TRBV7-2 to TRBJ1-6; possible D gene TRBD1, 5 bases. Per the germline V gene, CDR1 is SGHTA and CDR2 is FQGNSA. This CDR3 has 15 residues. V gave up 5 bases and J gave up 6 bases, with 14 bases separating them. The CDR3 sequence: CASSESTGGNSPLHF. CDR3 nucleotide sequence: TGTGCCAGCAGCGAGTCAACAGGTGGTAATTCACCCCTCCACTTT.

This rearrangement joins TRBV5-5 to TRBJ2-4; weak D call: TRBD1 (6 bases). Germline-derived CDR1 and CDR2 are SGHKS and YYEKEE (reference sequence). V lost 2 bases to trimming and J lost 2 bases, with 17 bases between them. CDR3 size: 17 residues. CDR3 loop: CASSFRPQGSSKNIQYF. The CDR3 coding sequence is TGTGCCAGCAGCTTTCGTCCACAGGGCAGCTCCAAAAACATTCAGTACTTC.

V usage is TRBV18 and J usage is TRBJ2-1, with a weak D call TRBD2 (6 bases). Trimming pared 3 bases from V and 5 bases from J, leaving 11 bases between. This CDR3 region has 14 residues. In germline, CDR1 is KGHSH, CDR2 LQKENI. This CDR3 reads CASSPGLANNEQFF. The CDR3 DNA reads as TGTGCCAGCTCACCGGGACTCGCCAACAATGAGCAGTTCTTC.

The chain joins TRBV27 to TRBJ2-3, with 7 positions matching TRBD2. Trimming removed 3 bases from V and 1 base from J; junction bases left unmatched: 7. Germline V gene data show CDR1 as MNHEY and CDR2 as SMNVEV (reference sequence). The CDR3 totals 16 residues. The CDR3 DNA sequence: TGTGCCAGCAGTTTTTGGTCGGGAGGTGGCACAGATACGCAGTATTTT. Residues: CASSFWSGGGTDTQYF.

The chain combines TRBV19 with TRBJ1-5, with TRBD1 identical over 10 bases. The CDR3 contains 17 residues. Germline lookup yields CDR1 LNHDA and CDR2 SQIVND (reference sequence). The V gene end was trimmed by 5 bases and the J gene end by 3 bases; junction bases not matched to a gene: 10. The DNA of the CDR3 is TGTGCCAGTAGTCGGGACAGGGGTAAAGTGTCCAATCAGCCCCAGCATTTT. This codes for CASSRDRGKVSNQPQHF.

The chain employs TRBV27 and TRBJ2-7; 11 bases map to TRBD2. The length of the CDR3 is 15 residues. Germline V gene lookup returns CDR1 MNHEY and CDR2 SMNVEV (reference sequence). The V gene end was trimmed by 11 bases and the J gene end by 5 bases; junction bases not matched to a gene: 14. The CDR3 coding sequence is TGTGCCTCGCGGGGTGTAGCGGGAGGGGATCACGAGCAGTACTTC. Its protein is CASRGVAGGDHEQYF.

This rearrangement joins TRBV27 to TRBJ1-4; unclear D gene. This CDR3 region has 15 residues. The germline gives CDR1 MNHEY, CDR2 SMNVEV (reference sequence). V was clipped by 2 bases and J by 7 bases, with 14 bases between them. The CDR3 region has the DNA TGTGCCAGCAGTTTACAAGGGAGGAGTGGTGAAAAACTGTTTTTT. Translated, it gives CASSLQGRSGEKLFF.

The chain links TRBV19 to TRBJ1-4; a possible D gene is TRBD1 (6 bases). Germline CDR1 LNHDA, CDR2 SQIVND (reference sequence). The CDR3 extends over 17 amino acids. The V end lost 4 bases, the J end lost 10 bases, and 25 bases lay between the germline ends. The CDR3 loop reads CASSTDRYGAGSRKLFF. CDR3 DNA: TGTGCCAGTAGTACCGACAGGTACGGTGCTGGATCGCGAAAACTGTTTTTT.

Here the CDR3 reads CASSQSLAENSPLHF. In DNA, the CDR3 is TGTGCCAGCAGCCAATCCTTGGCGGAAAATTCACCCCTCCACTTT. The rearrangement joins TRBV11-2 to TRBJ1-6; D is unclear. The CDR3 totals 15 residues. Looked up from germline, CDR1 is SGHAT and CDR2 is FQNNGV. The V gene lost 5 bases and the J gene lost 7 bases, with 15 bases spanning the gap.

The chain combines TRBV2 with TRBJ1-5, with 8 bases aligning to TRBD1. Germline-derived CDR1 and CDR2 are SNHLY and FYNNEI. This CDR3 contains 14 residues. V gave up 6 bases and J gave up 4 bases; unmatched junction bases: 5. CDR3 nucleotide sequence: TGTGCCAGCAGACCGGGACAGGTGAATCAGCCCCAGCATTTT. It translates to CASRPGQVNQPQHF.

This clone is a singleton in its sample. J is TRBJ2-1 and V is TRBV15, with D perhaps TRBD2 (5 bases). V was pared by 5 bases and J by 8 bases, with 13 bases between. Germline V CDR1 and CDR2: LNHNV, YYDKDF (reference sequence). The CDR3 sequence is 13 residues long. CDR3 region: CATSPGLPDEQFF. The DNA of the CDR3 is TGTGCCACCAGCCCAGGACTTCCTGATGAGCAGTTCTTC.

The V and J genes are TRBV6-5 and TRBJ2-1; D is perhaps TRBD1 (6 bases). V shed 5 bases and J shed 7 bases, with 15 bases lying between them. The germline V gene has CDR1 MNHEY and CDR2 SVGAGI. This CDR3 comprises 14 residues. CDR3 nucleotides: TGTGCCAGCAGTAAGACAGGCCCGAGAAATGAGCAGTTCTTC. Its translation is CASSKTGPRNEQFF.

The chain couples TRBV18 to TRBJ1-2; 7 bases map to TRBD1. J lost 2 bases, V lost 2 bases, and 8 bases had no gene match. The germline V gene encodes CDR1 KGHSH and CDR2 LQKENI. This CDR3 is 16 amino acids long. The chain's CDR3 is CASSPNHGQENYGYTF. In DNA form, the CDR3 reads TGTGCCAGCTCACCAAACCACGGACAGGAAAACTATGGCTACACCTTC.

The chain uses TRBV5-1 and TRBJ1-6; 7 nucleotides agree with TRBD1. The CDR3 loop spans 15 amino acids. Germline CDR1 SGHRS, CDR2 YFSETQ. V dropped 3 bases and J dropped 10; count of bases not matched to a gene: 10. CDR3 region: CASSSSGTEYSPLHF. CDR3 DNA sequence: TGCGCCAGCAGCTCTAGCGGGACAGAATACTCACCCCTCCACTTT.

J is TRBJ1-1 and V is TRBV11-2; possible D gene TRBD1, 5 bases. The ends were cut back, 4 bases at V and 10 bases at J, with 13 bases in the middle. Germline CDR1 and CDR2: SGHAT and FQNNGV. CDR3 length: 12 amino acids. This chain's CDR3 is CASSYSGFLAFF. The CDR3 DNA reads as TGTGCCAGCAGCTACTCAGGGTTCTTAGCTTTCTTT.

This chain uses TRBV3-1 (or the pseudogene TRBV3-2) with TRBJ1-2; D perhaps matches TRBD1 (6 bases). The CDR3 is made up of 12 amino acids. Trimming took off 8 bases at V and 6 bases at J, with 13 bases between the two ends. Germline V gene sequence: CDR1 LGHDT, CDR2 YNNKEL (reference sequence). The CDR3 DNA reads TGTGCCAGCGGGGGCCTCCTAAATGGCTACACCTTC. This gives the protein CASGGLLNGYTF.

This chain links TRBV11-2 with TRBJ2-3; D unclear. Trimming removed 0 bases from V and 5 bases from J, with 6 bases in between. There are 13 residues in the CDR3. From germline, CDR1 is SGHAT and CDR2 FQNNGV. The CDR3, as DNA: TGTGCCAGCAGCTTAGAGAGAGGAGATACGCAGTATTTT. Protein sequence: CASSLERGDTQYF.

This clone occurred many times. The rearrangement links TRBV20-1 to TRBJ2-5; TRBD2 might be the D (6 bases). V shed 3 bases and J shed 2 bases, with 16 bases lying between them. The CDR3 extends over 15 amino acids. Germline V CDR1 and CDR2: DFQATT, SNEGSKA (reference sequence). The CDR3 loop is CSASEAGMTQETQYF. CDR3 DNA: TGCAGTGCTAGTGAGGCGGGGATGACTCAAGAGACCCAGTACTTC.

The CDR3 loop reads CASSYGETGGDSKYV. CDR3 in DNA: TGTGCCAGCAGTTACGGGGAGACAGGGGGCGATTCCAAGTACGTC. This chain links TRBV6-6 with TRBJ2-7, with 10 bases matching TRBD1. The CDR3 is 15 amino acids. The germline V gene has CDR1 MNHNY and CDR2 SVGAGI (reference sequence). Germline trimming cut 2 bases from V and 11 bases from J; bases unmatched to any gene: 12.

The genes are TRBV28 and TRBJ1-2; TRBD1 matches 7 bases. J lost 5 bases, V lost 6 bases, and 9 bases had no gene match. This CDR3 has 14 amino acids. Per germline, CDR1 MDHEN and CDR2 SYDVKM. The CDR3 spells CASRALTGSYGYTF. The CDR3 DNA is TGTGCCAGCAGGGCACTGACAGGGAGTTATGGCTACACCTTC.

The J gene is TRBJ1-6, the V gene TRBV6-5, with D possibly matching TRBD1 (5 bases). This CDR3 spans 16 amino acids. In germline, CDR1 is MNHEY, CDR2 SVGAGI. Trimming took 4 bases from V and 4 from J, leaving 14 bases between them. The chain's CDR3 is CASSSGLRFYNSPLHF. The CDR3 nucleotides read TGTGCCAGCAGTTCAGGGTTGAGGTTTTATAATTCACCCCTCCACTTT.

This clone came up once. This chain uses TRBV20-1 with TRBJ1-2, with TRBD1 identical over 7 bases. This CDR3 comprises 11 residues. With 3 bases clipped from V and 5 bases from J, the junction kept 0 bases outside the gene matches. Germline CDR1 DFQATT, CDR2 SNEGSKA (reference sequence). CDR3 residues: CSARGQYGYTF. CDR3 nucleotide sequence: TGCAGTGCTAGGGGACAGTATGGCTACACCTTC.

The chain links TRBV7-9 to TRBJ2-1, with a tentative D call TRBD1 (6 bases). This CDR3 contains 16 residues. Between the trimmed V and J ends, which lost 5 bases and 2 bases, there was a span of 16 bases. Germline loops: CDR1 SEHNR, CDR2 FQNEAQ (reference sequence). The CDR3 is CASSNRELGAYNEQFF. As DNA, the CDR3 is TGTGCCAGCAGCAACAGGGAGTTAGGGGCCTACAATGAGCAGTTCTTC. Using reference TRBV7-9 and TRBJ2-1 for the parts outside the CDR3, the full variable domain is DTGVSQNPRHKITKRGQNVTFRCDPISEHNRLYWYRQTLGQGPEFLTYFQNEAQLEKSRLLSDRFSAERPKGSFSTLEIQRTEQGDSAMYLCASSNRELGAYNEQFFGPGTRLTVL.